The T cell receptor beta chain described here comes from a study of blood T cells in healthy people across ages. With regard to this clonotype: Antigen specificity is unknown.

The CDR3 consists of 16 residues. Germline V gives CDR1 PRHDT, CDR2 FYEKMQ (reference sequence). V was clipped by 8 bases and J by 6 bases, with 25 bases between them. General study findings and limits: Across samples, TCR beta diversity tracked strongly with naive T cell percentage. Roughly linearly, TCR beta diversity per million T cells fell as age increased.

Primers used in a second PCR of roughly 7 to 12 cycles were a sample-barcoded 5' primer and a J-beta primer mix. Each CDR3 protein is one row after TCRdb ran MiXCR on the 5' RACE reads. The sample includes 750,000 to 950,000 distinct CDR3 sequences, about 55% of them seen just once. Sequenced sample: blood. This receptor was obtained from an elderly man in good health. The chain couples TRBV13 to TRBJ1-2, with D possibly being TRBD1 (6 bases). CDR3 amino acids: CASRLWSGQDYDGYTF. CDR3 nucleotides: TGTGCCAGCCGTCTCTGGTCGGGACAAGATTACGATGGCTACACCTTC.